This TCR beta chain was found in a study of blood T cells in healthy people across ages. With a J-beta primer mix and a sample-barcoded 5' primer, a second PCR ran about 7 to 12 cycles. MiXCR, run by TCRdb on the 5' RACE reads, gives a single entry per CDR3 protein. The sample shows roughly 550,000 distinct CDR3 sequences, less than 25% of them seen only once. These data are also associated with another study on T cells of mothers and their children.

Sample: blood. This clonotype originated in a boy aged 5-17 years in good health.

As DNA, the CDR3 is TGTGCCAGCAGCAAACGACAGGGGCTCACAGATACGCAGTATTTT. Its translation is CASSKRQGLTDTQYF. The chain uses TRBV12-3 or TRBV12-4 and TRBJ2-3; 8 positions match TRBD1. This CDR3 is built from 15 residues. Trimming at V came to 6 bases and at J to 2 bases, leaving 7 bases not matched to a gene.